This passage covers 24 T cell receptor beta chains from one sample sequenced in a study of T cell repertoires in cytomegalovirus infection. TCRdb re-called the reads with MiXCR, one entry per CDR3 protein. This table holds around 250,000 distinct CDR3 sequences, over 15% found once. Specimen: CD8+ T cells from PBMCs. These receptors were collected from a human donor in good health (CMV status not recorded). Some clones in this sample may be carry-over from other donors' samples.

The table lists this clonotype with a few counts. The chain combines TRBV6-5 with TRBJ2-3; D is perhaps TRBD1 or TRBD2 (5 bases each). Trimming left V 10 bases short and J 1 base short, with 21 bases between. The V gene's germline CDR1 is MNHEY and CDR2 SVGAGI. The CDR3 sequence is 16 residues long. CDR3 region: CATQVGYEGRTDTQYF. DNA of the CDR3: TGTGCCACACAGGTTGGGTACGAGGGCCGCACAGATACGCAGTATTTT.

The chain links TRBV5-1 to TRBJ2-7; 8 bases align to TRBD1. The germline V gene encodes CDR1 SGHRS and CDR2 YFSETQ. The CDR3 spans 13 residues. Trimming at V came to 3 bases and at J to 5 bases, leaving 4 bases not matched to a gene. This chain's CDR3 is CASSYGQGDEQYF. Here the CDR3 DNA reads TGCGCCAGCAGCTACGGACAGGGAGACGAGCAGTACTTC.

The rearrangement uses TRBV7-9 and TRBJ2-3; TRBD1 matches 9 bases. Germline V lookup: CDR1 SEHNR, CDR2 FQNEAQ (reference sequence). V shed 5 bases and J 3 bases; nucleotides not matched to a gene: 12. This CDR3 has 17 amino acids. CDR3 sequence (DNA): TGTGCCAGCAGCCCTAGGTCCGGGACAGGGAGTACAGATACGCAGTATTTT. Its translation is CASSPRSGTGSTDTQYF.

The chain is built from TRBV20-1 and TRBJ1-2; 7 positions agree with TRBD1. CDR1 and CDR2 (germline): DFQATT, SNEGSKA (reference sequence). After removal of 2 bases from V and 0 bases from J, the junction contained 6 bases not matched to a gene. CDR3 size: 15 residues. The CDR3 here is CSARPSTGPNYGYTF. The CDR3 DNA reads TGCAGTGCTAGACCTTCGACAGGGCCTAACTATGGCTACACCTTC.

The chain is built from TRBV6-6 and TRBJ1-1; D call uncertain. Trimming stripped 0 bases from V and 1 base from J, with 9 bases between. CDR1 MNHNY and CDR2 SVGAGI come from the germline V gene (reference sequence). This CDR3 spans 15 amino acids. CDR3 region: CASSYSGIQNTEAFF. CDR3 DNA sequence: TGTGCCAGCAGTTACTCGGGAATCCAGAACACTGAAGCTTTCTTT.

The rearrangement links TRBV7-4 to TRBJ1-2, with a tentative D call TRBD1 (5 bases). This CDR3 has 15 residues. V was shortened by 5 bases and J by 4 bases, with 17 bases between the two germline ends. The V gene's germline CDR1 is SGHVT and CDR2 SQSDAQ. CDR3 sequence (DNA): TGTGCCAGCAGCCGGGAAGGGGCAGTCCCCTATGGCTACACCTTC. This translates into CASSREGAVPYGYTF.

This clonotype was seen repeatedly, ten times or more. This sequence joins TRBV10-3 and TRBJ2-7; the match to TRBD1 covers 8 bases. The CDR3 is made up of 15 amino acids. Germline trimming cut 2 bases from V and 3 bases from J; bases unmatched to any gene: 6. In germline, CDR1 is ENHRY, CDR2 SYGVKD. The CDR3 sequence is CAISEEDRGFYEQYF. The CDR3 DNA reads TGTGCCATCAGTGAGGAAGACAGGGGCTTCTACGAGCAGTACTTC.

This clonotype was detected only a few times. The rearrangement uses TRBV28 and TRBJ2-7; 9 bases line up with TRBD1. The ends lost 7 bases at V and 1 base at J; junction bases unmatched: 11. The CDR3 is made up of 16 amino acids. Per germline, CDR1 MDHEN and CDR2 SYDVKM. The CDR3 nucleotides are TGTGCCAGCACCTTTGCCTCCGGGACAGGGTCCTACGAGCAGTACTTC. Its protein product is CASTFASGTGSYEQYF.

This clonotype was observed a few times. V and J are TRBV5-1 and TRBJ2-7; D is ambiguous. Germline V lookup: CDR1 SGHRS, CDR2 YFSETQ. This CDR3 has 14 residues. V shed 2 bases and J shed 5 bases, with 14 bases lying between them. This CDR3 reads CASSLPTADNEQYF. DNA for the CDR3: TGCGCCAGCAGCTTACCGACTGCGGATAACGAGCAGTACTTC.

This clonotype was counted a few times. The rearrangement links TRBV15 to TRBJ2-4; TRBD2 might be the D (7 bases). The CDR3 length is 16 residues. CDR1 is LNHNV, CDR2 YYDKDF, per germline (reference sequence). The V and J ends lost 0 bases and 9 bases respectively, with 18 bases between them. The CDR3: CATSRDKGGARGIQYF. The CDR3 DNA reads TGTGCCACCAGCAGAGACAAGGGAGGGGCCAGGGGCATTCAGTACTTC.

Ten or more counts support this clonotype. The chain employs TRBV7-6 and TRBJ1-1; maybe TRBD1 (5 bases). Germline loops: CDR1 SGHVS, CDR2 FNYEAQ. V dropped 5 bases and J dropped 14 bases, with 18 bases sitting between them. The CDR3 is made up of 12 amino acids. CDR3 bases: TGTGCCAGCAGCCCGCCGACAGACTCAGCCTTCTTT. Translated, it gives CASSPPTDSAFF.

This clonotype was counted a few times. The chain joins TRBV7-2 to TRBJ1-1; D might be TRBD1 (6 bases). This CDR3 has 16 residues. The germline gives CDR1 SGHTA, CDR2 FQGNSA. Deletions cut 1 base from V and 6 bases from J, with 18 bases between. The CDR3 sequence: CASSLVGGGYFAEAFF. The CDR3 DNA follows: TGTGCCAGCAGCTTAGTAGGAGGGGGTTACTTTGCTGAAGCTTTCTTT.

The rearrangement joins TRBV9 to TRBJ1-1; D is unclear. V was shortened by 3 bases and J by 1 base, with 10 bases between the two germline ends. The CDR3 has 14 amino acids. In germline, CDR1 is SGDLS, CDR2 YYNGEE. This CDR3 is CASSGRVGNTEAFF. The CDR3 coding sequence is TGTGCCAGCAGCGGGAGGGTGGGGAACACTGAAGCTTTCTTT.

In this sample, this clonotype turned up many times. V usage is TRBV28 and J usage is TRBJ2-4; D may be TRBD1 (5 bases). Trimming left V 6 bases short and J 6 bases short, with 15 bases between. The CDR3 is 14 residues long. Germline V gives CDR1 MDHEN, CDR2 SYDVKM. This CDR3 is CASSRARALNIQYF. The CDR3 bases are TGTGCCAGCAGCCGCGCCAGGGCGTTAAACATTCAGTACTTC.

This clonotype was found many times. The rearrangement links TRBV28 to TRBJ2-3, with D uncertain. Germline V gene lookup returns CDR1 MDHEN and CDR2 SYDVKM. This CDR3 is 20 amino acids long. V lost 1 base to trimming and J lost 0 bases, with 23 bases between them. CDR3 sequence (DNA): TGTGCCAGCAGTTTATTCCGGGTCGGGTCAGTCATGTATAGCACAGATACGCAGTATTTT. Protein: CASSLFRVGSVMYSTDTQYF. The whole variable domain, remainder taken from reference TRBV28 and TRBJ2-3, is DVKVTQSSRYLVKRTGEKVFLECVQDMDHENMFWYRQDPGLGLRLIYFSYDVKMKEKGDIPEGYSVSREKKERFSLILESASTNQTSMYLCASSLFRVGSVMYSTDTQYFGPGTRLTVL.

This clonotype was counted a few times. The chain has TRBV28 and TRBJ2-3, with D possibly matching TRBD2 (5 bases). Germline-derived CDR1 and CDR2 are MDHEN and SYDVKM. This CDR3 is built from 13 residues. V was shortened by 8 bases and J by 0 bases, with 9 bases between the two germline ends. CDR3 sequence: CASGLASTDTQYF. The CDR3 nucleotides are TGTGCCAGCGGGCTAGCTAGCACAGATACGCAGTATTTT.

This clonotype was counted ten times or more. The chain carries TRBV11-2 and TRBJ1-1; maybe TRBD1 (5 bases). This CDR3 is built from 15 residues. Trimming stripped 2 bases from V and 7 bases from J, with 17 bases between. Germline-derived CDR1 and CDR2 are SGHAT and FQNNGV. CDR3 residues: CASSLTDSDNHEAFF. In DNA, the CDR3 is TGTGCCAGCAGCTTAACGGACTCGGACAATCATGAAGCTTTCTTT.

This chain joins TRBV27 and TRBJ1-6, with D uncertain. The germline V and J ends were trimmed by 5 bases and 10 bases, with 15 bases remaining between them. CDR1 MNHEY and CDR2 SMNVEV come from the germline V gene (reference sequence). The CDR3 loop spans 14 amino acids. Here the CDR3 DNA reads TGTGCCAGCAGTGTCGTGGTAGGAAACTCACCCCTCCACTTT. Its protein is CASSVVVGNSPLHF.

The CDR3 bases are TGCGCCAGCAGCTTGGCCGTCGGACTAGCGGGGGGTTACAATGAGCAGTTCTTC. It specifies CASSLAVGLAGGYNEQFF. The chain has TRBV5-1 and TRBJ2-1; 14 positions match TRBD2. Germline assignment: CDR1 SGHRS and CDR2 YFSETQ. The length of the CDR3 is 18 residues. V lost 0 bases, J lost 4 bases, and 6 bases stayed unmatched.

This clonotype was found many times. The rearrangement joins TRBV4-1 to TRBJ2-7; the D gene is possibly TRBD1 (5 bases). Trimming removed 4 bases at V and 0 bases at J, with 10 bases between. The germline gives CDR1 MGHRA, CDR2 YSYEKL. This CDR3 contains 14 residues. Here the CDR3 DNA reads TGCGCCAGCAGCCTCGGCGACAGCTCCTACGAGCAGTACTTC. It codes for CASSLGDSSYEQYF.

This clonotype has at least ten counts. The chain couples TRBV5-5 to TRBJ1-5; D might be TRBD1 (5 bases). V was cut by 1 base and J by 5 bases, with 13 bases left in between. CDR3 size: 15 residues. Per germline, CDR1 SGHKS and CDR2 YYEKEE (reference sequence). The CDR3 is CASSLYARDDQPQHF. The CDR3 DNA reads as TGTGCCAGCAGCTTGTATGCCCGGGACGATCAGCCCCAGCATTTT.

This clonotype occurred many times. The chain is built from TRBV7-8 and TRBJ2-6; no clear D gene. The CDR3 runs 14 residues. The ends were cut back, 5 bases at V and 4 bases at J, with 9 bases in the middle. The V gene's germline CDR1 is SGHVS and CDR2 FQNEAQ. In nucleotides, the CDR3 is TGTGCCAGCAGCCGGCCGATGGGGGCCAACGTCCTGACTTTC. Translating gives CASSRPMGANVLTF. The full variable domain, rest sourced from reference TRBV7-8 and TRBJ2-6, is GAGVSQSPRYKVAKRGQDVALRCDPISGHVSLFWYQQALGQGPEFLTYFQNEAQLDKSGLPSDRFFAERPEGSVSTLKIQRTQQEDSAVYLCASSRPMGANVLTFGAGSRLTVL.

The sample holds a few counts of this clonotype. The CDR3 DNA sequence: TGTGCCAGCAGAATCCTTGACACCACCGGGGAGCTGTTTTTT. This codes for CASRILDTTGELFF. The chain links TRBV2 to TRBJ2-2, with no clear D. Germline lookup yields CDR1 SNHLY and CDR2 FYNNEI. The CDR3 is made up of 14 amino acids. Trimming cost V 6 bases and J 4 bases, with 12 bases left between them.

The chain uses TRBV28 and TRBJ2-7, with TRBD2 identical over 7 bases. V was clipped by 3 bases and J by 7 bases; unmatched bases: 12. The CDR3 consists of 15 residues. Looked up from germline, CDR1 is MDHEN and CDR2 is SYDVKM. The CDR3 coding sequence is TGTGCCAGCAGTTTTCAAGCGGGGCCCTCCTTGGAGCAGTACTTC. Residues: CASSFQAGPSLEQYF.